This record covers a single T cell receptor beta chain. What it recognizes is unknown. The data belong to a study of cytomegalovirus exposure and HLA in healthy donors. Whole-study context: A prior study identified 100 million to 130 million unique TCR beta sequences from 190 million or so T cells. Broader study findings: Donors belonging to an Asian-associated ancestry cluster reportedly showed fewer N-insertions in productive TCRs than the roughly 670-donor mean, according to what a later analysis found. The study put under 200 TCR beta chains on its list as cytomegalovirus-associated.

Nominal health characterized the donors when sampled, though unrecorded immune exposures were likely. The PCR used 60 Vbeta and 13 Jbeta primers. Generated by immunoSEQ multiplex PCR, the TCRdb table keeps only in-frame clones and is missing some. The sample lists 150,000 to 200,000 clones; roughly 80% were seen once. Germline V gene sequence: CDR1 MNHEY, CDR2 SVGAGI. The CDR3 has 14 amino acids. Germline trimming cut 2 bases from V and 8 bases from J; bases unmatched to any gene: 4. This clonotype was sampled from a woman aged 25 to 45 in good health and CMV-seropositive. The material sequenced was PBMCs. The rearrangement joins TRBV6-5 to TRBJ1-4; 8 positions agree with TRBD1. This CDR3 is CASSYTGGGEKLFF. The CDR3 DNA reads TGTGCCAGCAGTTACACAGGGGGTGGCGAAAAACTGTTTTTT.